This entry lists 20 T cell receptor beta chains sequenced from one sample in a study of T-cell memory formation after mild COVID-19. TCRdb used MiXCR to reprocess the 5' RACE reads, holding one entry per CDR3 protein. The table includes roughly 49,000 distinct CDR3 sequences, 27% detected once. Sequencing was carried out using PBMCs or a T cell subset sorted from them (not recorded which). These receptors were taken from a man aged 18 to 29 who had mild COVID-19 (a few samples of this study predate the infection). Cell type and time point are not known.

This clonotype was counted only a few times. The rearrangement joins TRBV6-2 or TRBV6-3 to TRBJ2-1, with 7 positions matching TRBD2. Germline V gene data show CDR1 as MNHEY and CDR2 as SVGEGT. CDR3 length: 14 amino acids. Germline trimming cut 6 bases from V and 5 bases from J; bases unmatched to any gene: 7. The CDR3 loop reads CASRKRGVNNEQFF. CDR3 sequence (DNA): TGTGCCAGCAGAAAACGGGGGGTTAACAATGAGCAGTTCTTC.

This chain uses TRBV7-9 with TRBJ2-1, with a possible D match to TRBD1 (5 bases). The CDR3 runs to 17 residues. The V gene lost 5 bases and the J gene lost 3 bases, with 20 bases spanning the gap. Germline values: CDR1 SEHNR, CDR2 FQNEAQ (reference sequence). CDR3 bases: TGTGCCAGCAGCCGGCCAGGGTGGGGTAAGGTCTACAATGAGCAGTTCTTC. Its protein is CASSRPGWGKVYNEQFF. The variable domain in full, completed from reference TRBV7-9 and TRBJ2-1, reads DTGVSQNPRHKITKRGQNVTFRCDPISEHNRLYWYRQTLGQGPEFLTYFQNEAQLEKSRLLSDRFSAERPKGSFSTLEIQRTEQGDSAMYLCASSRPGWGKVYNEQFFGPGTRLTVL.

This chain uses TRBV7-2 with TRBJ1-5, with 10 bases aligning to TRBD1. This CDR3 contains 15 residues. V was pared by 5 bases and J by 5 bases, with 6 bases of the junction left unmatched. Germline CDR1 reads SGHTA; CDR2 reads FQGNSA. The CDR3: CASSVGDRGYQPQHF. The CDR3 DNA reads TGTGCCAGCAGCGTAGGGGACAGGGGTTATCAGCCCCAGCATTTT.

Many counts were recorded for this clonotype. The chain is built from TRBV2 and TRBJ2-7; D uncertain. CDR1 and CDR2 (germline): SNHLY, FYNNEI. The germline V and J ends were trimmed by 10 bases and 0 bases, with 13 bases remaining between them. The length of the CDR3 is 13 residues. The CDR3 DNA reads as TGTGCCACTACCCTGACTGACTCCTACGAGCAGTACTTC. Its protein product is CATTLTDSYEQYF. The full variable domain, in which reference TRBV2 and TRBJ2-7 provide the parts outside the CDR3, is EPEVTQTPSHQVTQMGQEVILRCVPISNHLYFYWYRQILGQKVEFLVSFYNNEISEKSEIFDDQFSVERPDGSNFTLKIRSTKLEDSAMYFCATTLTDSYEQYFGPGTRLTVT.

The V call is TRBV4-3, the J call TRBJ1-1, with a possible D match to TRBD1 (5 bases). V dropped 3 bases and J dropped 4 bases, with 12 bases sitting between them. Germline lookup yields CDR1 LGHNA and CDR2 YSLEER. This CDR3 has 14 residues. CDR3 region: CASSQTRGGTEAFF. CDR3 bases: TGCGCCAGCAGCCAGACCCGGGGGGGCACTGAAGCTTTCTTT.

V gene TRBV6-6 combines with J gene TRBJ2-7; no definite D call. This CDR3 spans 11 amino acids. V shed 6 bases and J shed 7 bases, with 10 bases lying between them. Per germline, CDR1 MNHNY and CDR2 SVGAGI (reference sequence). The CDR3 loop reads CASREGWEQYF. CDR3 nucleotides: TGTGCCAGCAGGGAAGGATGGGAGCAGTACTTC.

In DNA, the CDR3 is TGCGCCAGCTGGTCGGGATCTGGGGCCAACGTCCTGACTTTC. This translates into CASWSGSGANVLTF. The V gene is TRBV5-1, the J gene TRBJ2-6; maybe TRBD2 (5 bases). The CDR3 totals 14 residues. V lost 7 bases and J 1 base, leaving 9 bases between the germline ends. Germline V gives CDR1 SGHRS, CDR2 YFSETQ.

The chain joins TRBV11-2 to TRBJ2-4; D gene uncertain. V lost 5 bases and J lost 5, with 10 bases in between. The CDR3 runs to 13 residues. From germline, CDR1 is SGHAT and CDR2 FQNNGV. The CDR3 loop reads CASSIVSQNIQYF. DNA for the CDR3: TGTGCCAGCAGCATAGTCAGTCAAAACATTCAGTACTTC.

This chain connects TRBV29-1 to TRBJ2-1; tentatively, D is TRBD1 or TRBD2 (5 bases each). Germline CDR1 reads SQVTM; CDR2 reads ANQGSEA. This CDR3 is 13 amino acids long. V was clipped by 7 bases and J by 4 bases, with 14 bases between them. The CDR3, as DNA: TGCAGCGGCCTGGGGGTGCTGTACAATGAGCAGTTCTTC. Amino acid sequence: CSGLGVLYNEQFF.

This clonotype occurred a few times. The chain carries TRBV12-3 or TRBV12-4 and TRBJ2-3; 10 bases fit TRBD1. The CDR3 totals 15 residues. Trimming at V came to 4 bases and at J to 4 bases, leaving 5 bases not matched to a gene. CDR3 coding DNA: TGTGCCAGCAGTTCTCCGGGACAGGGGTCAGATACGCAGTATTTT. Translation: CASSSPGQGSDTQYF.

This clonotype has a handful of counts. V gene TRBV3-1 combines with J gene TRBJ2-2, with 8 bases lining up with TRBD1. Germline V gene data show CDR1 as LGHDT and CDR2 as YNNKEL (reference sequence). V lost 5 bases to trimming and J lost 5 bases; unmatched junction nucleotides: 10. CDR3 length equals 16 residues. CDR3 coding DNA: TGTGCCAGCAGCGACTCTACAGGGGGTTGGACCGGGGAGCTGTTTTTT. Translating it yields CASSDSTGGWTGELFF.

The chain links TRBV7-9 to TRBJ2-2; weak D call: TRBD2 (5 bases). Per the germline V gene, CDR1 is SEHNR and CDR2 is FQNEAQ (reference sequence). The CDR3 contains 13 residues. V shed 3 bases and J shed 7 bases, with 9 bases lying between them. CDR3 in DNA: TGTGCCAGCAGCTTGGCCGGAGGCGGGGAGCTGTTTTTT. It encodes CASSLAGGGELFF.

CDR3 nucleotide sequence: TGTGCCAGCAATCAGCTAGACCAAGAGACCCAGTACTTC. Translation gives CASNQLDQETQYF. The chain recombines TRBV2 with TRBJ2-5; no clear D. The germline V gene encodes CDR1 SNHLY and CDR2 FYNNEI. This CDR3 is 13 amino acids long. V was clipped by 7 bases and J by 0 bases, with 9 bases between them.

The gene calls are TRBV7-9 and TRBJ2-2; D might be TRBD1 (5 bases). With 7 bases removed from V and 1 base from J, the gap between germline ends came to 19 bases. CDR1 SEHNR and CDR2 FQNEAQ come from the germline V gene (reference sequence). The CDR3 runs 17 residues. The CDR3 region is CASTGARGVWNTGELFF. The CDR3 DNA is TGTGCCAGCACTGGGGCGCGTGGGGTTTGGAACACCGGGGAGCTGTTTTTT.

The V gene is TRBV7-9, the J gene TRBJ2-3; perhaps TRBD2 as D (7 bases). Germline V gene sequence: CDR1 SEHNR, CDR2 FQNEAQ (reference sequence). Trimming took 3 bases from V and 2 from J, leaving 12 bases between them. This CDR3 spans 15 amino acids. CDR3 region: CASSLEGGTTDTQYF. The CDR3 nucleotides read TGTGCCAGCAGCTTGGAGGGGGGGACCACAGATACGCAGTATTTT.

The rearrangement uses TRBV4-1 and TRBJ2-1; D gene uncertain. The CDR3 has 14 residues. Looked up from germline, CDR1 is MGHRA and CDR2 is YSYEKL. V was clipped by 0 bases and J by 7 bases, with 10 bases between them. CDR3 DNA sequence: TGCGCCAGCAGCCAAGATGGGCCTTCGAATGAGCAGTTCTTC. This gives the protein CASSQDGPSNEQFF.

This CDR3 is CASSQVASGGARAKNIQYF. CDR3 DNA: TGTGCCAGCAGCCAAGTGGCTAGCGGGGGGGCTAGAGCCAAAAACATTCAGTACTTC. The chain links TRBV3-1 to TRBJ2-4; 12 bases align to TRBD2. The CDR3 runs to 19 residues. Unmatched junction bases numbered 7, after V lost 1 base and J lost 0 bases. Germline lookup yields CDR1 LGHDT and CDR2 YNNKEL (reference sequence).

V and J are TRBV6-1 and TRBJ2-5; D remains unclear. V was shortened by 2 bases and J by 4 bases, with 5 bases between the two germline ends. There are 12 residues in the CDR3. Per germline, CDR1 MNHNS and CDR2 SASEGT. In DNA, the CDR3 is TGTGCCAGCAGTGAACTGGTAGAGACCCAGTACTTC. It yields the protein CASSELVETQYF.

This rearrangement joins TRBV5-1 to TRBJ2-5; 9 positions agree with TRBD1. CDR1 SGHRS and CDR2 YFSETQ come from the germline V gene. The CDR3 has 18 amino acids. Trimming at V came to 4 bases and at J to 3 bases, leaving 16 bases not matched to a gene. CDR3 nucleotide sequence: TGCGCCAGCAGCACCGGGACAGGGCGCGCGGGGGCAAAAGAGACCCAGTACTTC. Amino acids: CASSTGTGRAGAKETQYF.

This clonotype was counted only a few times. This sequence joins TRBV29-1 and TRBJ2-3; D is perhaps TRBD1 (6 bases). V gave up 3 bases and J gave up 5 bases, with 12 bases separating them. Germline V CDR1 and CDR2: SQVTM, ANQGSEA. This CDR3 has 13 residues. The chain's CDR3 is CSVEPQQGDTQYF. CDR3 nucleotide sequence: TGCAGCGTTGAGCCGCAACAGGGAGATACGCAGTATTTT.